These 25 T cell receptor beta chains were all obtained from the same sample, sequenced in a study of tumor and adjacent non-tumor tissue in lung cancer. TCRbeta libraries were built with three rounds of nested PCR, modified from ARM-PCR. One entry per CDR3 protein results from TCRdb running MiXCR on the multiplex PCR reads. The table has 94,000 or so distinct CDR3 sequences, roughly 77% seen once. The template was RNA from unsorted bulk tissue. More than 3 cm separated this lung sample from the edge of the tumor. The sequencing sample was made of distant non-tumor lung tissue. These receptors were taken from a woman aged 50 to 65 with non-small cell lung cancer.

Concerning this clonotype itself: The junction departs from germline at one end; a sequencing error may be responsible. The chain employs TRBV5-1 and TRBJ2-6, with D possibly being TRBD1 or TRBD2 (5 bases each). The CDR3 is made up of 16 amino acids. Germline V gene lookup returns CDR1 SGHRS and CDR2 YFSETQ. This chain's CDR3 is CASRWDAGSMANVLSF. The CDR3 DNA is TGCGCCAGCAGGTGGGACGCCGGCTCTATGGCCAACGTCCTGTCTTTC.

A word on this clonotype: Since no conserved phenylalanine or tryptophan closes the CDR3, a read error is the likely cause. This chain links TRBV20-1 with TRBJ2-1, with no clear D. V was cut by 8 bases and J by 5 bases, with 13 bases left in between. Germline-derived CDR1 and CDR2 are DFQATT and SNEGSKA (reference sequence). The CDR3 runs 12 residues. CDR3 amino acids: CSTSLLNNEQFY. In DNA form, the CDR3 reads TGCAGTACTTCACTACTAAACAATGAGCAGTTCTAC.

This clonotype has more than one count but fewer than ten. A read error is possible here, since a much larger clone lies one base away. CDR3: CSASLGLAGVADTQYF. CDR3 sequence (DNA): TGCAGTGCGTCCCTGGGACTAGCGGGAGTAGCAGATACGCAGTATTTT. The chain employs TRBV20-1 and TRBJ2-3, with TRBD2 matching 14 bases. CDR1 is DFQATT and CDR2 is SNEGSKA in the germline V gene (reference sequence). J lost 4 bases, V lost 6 bases, and 9 bases had no gene match. The CDR3 extends over 16 amino acids.

As to this clonotype: A read error may produce the germline difference seen at one junction end. The rearrangement joins TRBV5-4 to TRBJ1-1, with D possibly matching TRBD1 (6 bases). The CDR3 is 13 amino acids. The germline V gene has CDR1 SGHNT and CDR2 YYREEE (reference sequence). The CDR3 region has the DNA TGTGCCAGCAGCCCCCCAGGGGACCCTGAGGCTTTCTTT. This gives the protein CASSPPGDPEAFF.

To note about this clonotype: This may stem from a read error, because a much larger clone lies one nucleotide away. The CDR3: CAGSLPGGWDSQHF. DNA of the CDR3: TGTGCCGGCAGCCTCCCGGGGGGGTGGGACAGCCAGCATTTT. This rearrangement joins TRBV28 to TRBJ1-5; 7 bases match TRBD1. Germline values: CDR1 MDHEN, CDR2 SYDVKM. The CDR3 covers 14 residues. The variable domain in full, completed from reference TRBV28 and TRBJ1-5, reads DVKVTQSSRYLVKRTGEKVFLECVQDMDHENMFWYRQDPGLGLRLIYFSYDVKMKEKGDIPEGYSVSREKKERFSLILESASTNQTSMYLCAGSLPGGWDSQHFGDGTRLSIL.

Details on this clonotype: The junction departs from germline at one end; a sequencing error may be responsible. The genes are TRBV6-6 and TRBJ2-7, with unresolved D. This CDR3 region has 12 residues. Germline V CDR1 and CDR2: MNHNY, SVGAGI (reference sequence). This chain's CDR3 is CDTSLISGEQYF. The CDR3 DNA is TGTGACACCTCGTTGATATCGGGCGAGCAGTATTTC.

The rearrangement joins TRBV6-1 to TRBJ1-6; D remains unclear. The CDR3 contains 13 residues. Germline values: CDR1 MNHNS, CDR2 SASEGT. With 10 bases removed from V and 8 bases from J, the gap between germline ends came to 15 bases. CDR3 region: CANTRLSDSPLHF. DNA of the CDR3: TGTGCCAACACGCGACTGAGTGATTCACCCCTCCACTTT.

A remark on this clonotype: Germline is not matched at one junction end, which may reflect a read error. The CDR3 DNA is TGTGCCAGCTCCCTTGAGCCCCACCAGGCCCAACATTTT. Amino acid sequence: CASSLEPHQAQHF. This chain joins TRBV12-3 or TRBV12-4 and TRBJ1-5; no clear D. The CDR3 runs 13 residues.

With regard to this clonotype: A much larger clone lies one base from this, so it may be a read error. This rearrangement joins TRBV20-1 to TRBJ2-2, with 11 nucleotides matching TRBD2. From germline, CDR1 is DFQATT and CDR2 SNEGSKA (reference sequence). The CDR3 is 16 amino acids. CDR3 loop: CSARDALAGETGDLFF. CDR3 bases: TGCAGTGCTAGAGATGCACTAGCGGGAGAGACCGGGGACCTGTTTTTT.

The genes are TRBV12-3 or TRBV12-4 and TRBJ2-7; the D gene is possibly TRBD2 (6 bases). The CDR3 length is 12 residues. V lost 10 bases, J lost 5 bases, and 15 bases lay in between. Here the CDR3 reads CAISKRENEQYV. CDR3 nucleotide sequence: TGTGCCATCAGCAAACGGGAGAACGAGCAGTACGTC.

Details on this clonotype: An end of the junction differs from the germline gene, which may be a read error. This chain uses TRBV11-2 with TRBJ1-1; maybe TRBD1 (5 bases). In germline, CDR1 is SGHAT, CDR2 FQNNGV. The CDR3 is 15 residues long. DNA for the CDR3: TGTGCCAGTAGCTTAGAGCCGGGGGTGAACACTGAAGCTATCTTT. Protein sequence: CASSLEPGVNTEAIF.

Of note for this clonotype: The germline gene is not matched at one end of the junction; a read error may be the cause. The chain has TRBV4-1 and TRBJ1-1; D possibly corresponds to TRBD1 (6 bases). Germline CDR1 MGHRA, CDR2 YSYEKL. The CDR3 covers 17 residues. The CDR3 DNA reads TGCGCCAGCAGCCCTATCCCCATAATTAGAGGGGACACTGAAGTTTTCTTT. Translated: CASSPIPIIRGDTEVFF.

In its sample, this clonotype was seen many times. The CDR3 nucleotides read TGTGCTATTGAAGACCGGCACCACTACGAGCAGTACTTC. Translating gives CAIEDRHHYEQYF. This sequence joins TRBV12-5 and TRBJ2-7; D remains ambiguous. The ends were cut back, 10 bases at V and 3 bases at J, with 16 bases in the middle. The CDR3 is made up of 13 amino acids. Germline CDR1 is LGHNT and CDR2 is FRNRAP.

About this clonotype itself: The conserved final phenylalanine or tryptophan is absent from the CDR3, which likely points to a read error. The DNA is left out, because the CDR3 cannot be placed on it with certainty; the CDR3 is given as TCRdb lists it. The J gene is TRBJ2-5, the V gene TRBV4-1; the table's D call TRBD1 went unverified against the DNA. The CDR3 adds up to 13 amino acids, both ends counted. CDR1 MGHRA and CDR2 YSYEKL come from the germline V gene. CDR3: CASSHGAQETQYS.

This clonotype was recorded many times. The chain uses TRBV12-5 and TRBJ2-2; TRBD1 or TRBD2 may be the D gene (5 bases each). V gave up 4 bases and J gave up 5 bases, with 17 bases separating them. This CDR3 has 16 amino acids. The germline CDR1 and CDR2 sequences are LGHNT and FRNRAP. CDR3 DNA: TGTGCTAGTGGTTCGTCGCCGGGACCCGGGACCGGGGAGCTGTTTTTT. Translation: CASGSSPGPGTGELFF.

This clonotype was counted many times. This rearrangement joins TRBV6-5 to TRBJ1-3, with D unresolved. V lost 0 bases and J lost 0, with 15 bases in between. Germline CDR1 is MNHEY and CDR2 is SVGAGI. There are 18 residues in the CDR3. The CDR3 region has the DNA TGTGCCAGCAGTTACTCGAACCCCTGGGAGGACTCTGGAAACACCATATATTTT. As protein: CASSYSNPWEDSGNTIYF.

In its sample, this clonotype was seen a few times. An end of the junction does not agree with germline; a read error may underlie this. In nucleotides, the CDR3 is TGTGTCTGGGGCGATCGAGGGTACGAACAGTACTTC. It encodes CVWGDRGYEQYF. This sequence joins TRBV30 and TRBJ2-7; D may correspond to TRBD1 or TRBD2 (5 bases each). The CDR3 is made up of 12 amino acids. Per the germline V gene, CDR1 is GTSNPN and CDR2 is SVGIG (reference sequence).

In the case of this clonotype: The conserved phenylalanine or tryptophan normally closing the CDR3 is absent here, so this likely arose from a read error. The V call is TRBV5-8, the J call TRBJ2-3, with D perhaps matching TRBD1 (5 bases). Germline V gives CDR1 SGHTS, CDR2 YDEGEE. CDR3 length: 12 amino acids. The CDR3 reads CASSSQADMQYY. DNA for the CDR3: TGTGCCAGCAGCTCACAGGCAGATATGCAGTATTAT.

This clonotype was detected many times. V and J are TRBV12-3 or TRBV12-4 and TRBJ1-1; weak D call: TRBD1 (5 bases). V lost 8 bases and J 4 bases, leaving 14 bases between the germline ends. The CDR3 is 13 amino acids. This chain's CDR3 is CASLLRGATEAFF. DNA of the CDR3: TGTGCCAGCCTACTTAGGGGAGCCACTGAAGCTTTCTTT.

On this clonotype: A read error may be the cause here, since a much bigger clone is one base away. The rearrangement uses TRBV20-1 and TRBJ2-1, with TRBD1 identical over 7 bases. Germline V lookup: CDR1 DFQATT, CDR2 SNEGSKA (reference sequence). The CDR3 covers 13 residues. After removal of 1 base from V and 10 bases from J, the junction contained 7 bases not matched to a gene. Here the CDR3 reads CSARVSGGGEQFF. In nucleotides, the CDR3 is TGCAGTGCTAGAGTGTCAGGGGGTGGAGAGCAGTTCTTC.

Only one count was recorded for this clonotype. Likely a read error: the CDR3 ends without its conserved phenylalanine or tryptophan. DNA for the CDR3: TGTGCCAGCATTGGGCTAGCGACCAGCTCCTACAATGTGCAGTTCCTC. Translating gives CASIGLATSSYNVQFL. The chain is built from TRBV28 and TRBJ2-1, with a weak D call TRBD2 (6 bases). Germline assignment: CDR1 MDHEN and CDR2 SYDVKM. The CDR3 has 16 residues.

Notes on this clonotype: The missing conserved phenylalanine or tryptophan at the end of this CDR3 makes a read error likely. The chain links TRBV12-3 or TRBV12-4 to TRBJ2-7; D uncertain. The CDR3 contains 15 residues. V lost 5 bases, J lost 5 bases, and 19 bases lay in between. The CDR3 nucleotides are TGTGCCAGCAGTCTAGACTGGGTGGGAAAGAACGAGCAGTACCTC. Encoded protein: CASSLDWVGKNEQYL.

This clonotype was picked up a small number of times. A read error is possible here, since a much larger clone lies one base away. This sequence joins TRBV30 and TRBJ2-7; 7 bases are shared with TRBD2. Germline V gene sequence: CDR1 GTSNPN, CDR2 SVGIG (reference sequence). The CDR3 is 14 residues long. The J segment lost 5 bases and the V segment lost 2 bases, leaving 9 bases of the junction unmatched. DNA of the CDR3: TGTGCCTGGAGTTCTGGACTAGTGGGAGACGAGCAGTACTTC. This gives the protein CAWSSGLVGDEQYF. The full variable domain, its missing parts supplied by reference TRBV30 and TRBJ2-7, is SQTIHQWPATLVQPVGSPLSLECTVEGTSNPNLYWYRQAAGRGLQLLFYSVGIGQISSEVPQNLSASRPQDRQFILSSKKLLLSDSGFYLCAWSSGLVGDEQYFGPGTRLTVT.

Concerning this clonotype: Since a much larger clone is just one base distant, this may be a read error. The J gene is TRBJ2-3, the V gene TRBV28; 7 bases agree with TRBD2. The CDR3 loop spans 15 amino acids. Germline V gene sequence: CDR1 MDHEN, CDR2 SYDVKM. The chain's CDR3 is CASSPRGGLTETQYF. Written as DNA, the CDR3 is TGTGCCAGCAGTCCTCGGGGAGGGCTCACAGAGACGCAGTATTTT.

Worth noting for this clonotype: The junction and the germline gene differ at one end; a read error may be behind it. This chain connects TRBV4-1 to TRBJ2-1; no clear D gene. CDR1 and CDR2 (germline): MGHRA, YSYEKL. This CDR3 is built from 12 residues. Written as DNA, the CDR3 is TGCGCCTGCAGCTCCCCTAGGACTGAGCAGTTCTTC. Its translation is CACSSPRTEQFF.